This T cell receptor (beta chain) was documented in a study of OX40 agonist ivuxolimab in advanced cancers. Regarding the research as a whole: Ivuxolimab, which targeted the costimulatory receptor OX40 (CD134), was an agonistic, fully human IgG2 monoclonal antibody. The purpose of peripheral TCRbeta sequencing was to test whether ivuxolimab changed TCR sequence diversity and led to clonal T-cell expansion. The monotherapy dose-escalation portion (N ≈ 55 patients) of the phase I ivuxolimab trial is reported in the paper. Patients were allowed to have had prior anti-PD-1, anti-PD-L1 or anti-CTLA-4 therapy, and 30% to 50% of the dose-escalation patients had previously received checkpoint inhibitors. The dose-escalation cohort was about 86% male with a mean age of about 60 years, ranging from 23 to 79. Partial responses occurred in three dose-escalation patients, of whom one had hepatocellular carcinoma and two had cutaneous melanoma. Among the roughly 54 dose-escalation patients, about 20 had hepatocellular carcinoma, approximately 15 melanoma, 9 renal cell carcinoma and 9 head and neck cancer. Intravenous ivuxolimab was administered to patients every 2 weeks at six dose levels: 0.01, 0.1, 0.3, 1.5, 3 and 10 mg/kg. General findings and caveats noted by the study authors: Clonal expansion of both CD4+ and CD8+ blood T cells was observed from baseline to week 6 at doses 0.1 to 3.0 mg/kg. Low levels of normalized T-cell clonal expansion were also seen in some nonresponding patients. In the 0.1-3.0 mg/kg groups, partial responders had among the lowest normalized peripheral clonal expansion, particularly in CD8+ T cells. The antigen specificity of the clonally expanded peripheral T cells was not determined. After ivuxolimab, expanded clones were on average more numerous among CD8+ T cells than among CD4+ T cells.

The table lists this clone with a count of one. Its antigen remains unidentified. No per-base quality is available; no much larger clone lies one base away. To sequence the TCRbeta CDR3 region, genomic DNA was isolated from the sorted cells. The immunoSEQ Assay was used for sequencing of TCRbeta CDR3 regions. TCRdb re-hosts the immuneACCESS table, in-frame sequences only. Its copies lack some clones; in the studies checked, an unresolved V gene accounts for under half of them, and the cause for the rest is not known. Present in this sample are approximately 70,000 clones, about three quarters of which were seen just once. In total, the top ten clones hold over 1.5% of the sample. Patients with a history of autoimmune disease or receiving systemic immunosuppression were excluded from the trial. Peripheral blood for TCR sequencing was drawn from every dose cohort at baseline, at cycle 4 day 1 and at cycle 7 day 1. Samples came from an open-label, multicenter, first-in-human phase I dose-escalation trial of ivuxolimab. Adults with locally advanced or metastatic head and neck squamous cell, hepatocellular, melanoma or renal cell carcinoma were enrolled in the trial. Before TCR sequencing, CD4+ T cells and CD8+ T cells were sorted from peripheral blood as separate populations.

The input for sequencing was CD4+ or CD8+ T cells sorted from blood, taken in a trial of the OX40 agonist ivuxolimab. This receptor was taken from an adult with an advanced solid tumor such as melanoma, head and neck, liver or kidney cancer.

The CDR3 protein is CSVEDWGNTIYF. The nucleotide sequence reads as follows: TGCAGCGTTGAAGATTGGGGAAACACCATATATTTT. This chain is built from TRBV29-1 and TRBJ1-3; the D gene identity is not certain. The CDR3 has 12 amino acids, counting the end cysteine and phenylalanine. The kept DNA is CDR3 alone, 36 bases in frame from the first base. V loses 0 bases, J loses 4 bases, and the germline ends lie 4 bases apart. CDR1 SQVTM and CDR2 ANQGSEA are derived from the germline V gene.